This T cell receptor (beta chain) was sequenced in a study of a mutant IDH1 vaccine in newly diagnosed glioma (dated by TCRdb to the early 2020s). Some background on the complete study: Of the roughly 30 treated patients, approximately 60% were male and around 38% were female, and a mean age of roughly 37 years was recorded. Prior to enrollment, standard therapy consisting of radiotherapy alone, temozolomide alone, or radiochemotherapy with temozolomide had been administered to patients, with the combination being received by most patients. Longitudinal TCRB deep sequencing was performed for approximately 24 treated patients wherever samples were available for exploratory analyses. Peripheral blood samples were drawn at six visits, namely V03 (baseline), V05, V07, V10, V12 and V13.

Library generation was performed with the immunoSEQ multiplex PCR assay. Following the manufacturer's protocol, the hsTCRB Kit was used to amplify rearranged TCR beta chain sequences. An Illumina MiSeq was used to sequence the TCRB libraries. The paper's data handling went like this. The proprietary platform of the kit vendor was used for demultiplexing, trimming and gene mapping. TCRdb stores this immuneACCESS table with in-frame sequences only. Part of the clones is absent; in the studies checked, under half of the shortfall reflects unresolved V genes, and no reason is known for the rest. V, J and clone size are taken as reported in that table, and D and trimming were inferred from the DNA itself. The sample includes some 67,000 clones, with around four fifths observed a single time. The ten most abundant clones make up 4.6% of the sample. As regards this clone: Which antigen it targets is not known. The record has no base qualities; no much larger clone is one base away.

Overall study results and their limits: No apparent relationship was observed between pseudoprogression and alterations in the top peripheral T cell clonotypes detected by TCRB sequencing. It was noted by the authors that analyses of patient blood samples could not be reproduced owing to sample limitations. Immune responses induced by the vaccine were seen in around 94% of patients across multiple MHC alleles. Availability determined which PBMC samples were chosen for TCRB deep sequencing.

This sample's time point label indicates: baseline, week 1 (first vaccination visit). The sample's treatment or condition label, in plain terms: pre-vaccination baseline after standard-of-care therapy. Newly diagnosed WHO grade 3 or 4 IDH1-mutant astrocytomas showing loss of nuclear ATRX were present in the donors. The samples were drawn from NOA16, a multicentre, single-arm, open-label phase I trial in Germany that tested a mutant IDH1 peptide vaccine in humans for the first time. Blood drawn at visit V03 was used as the baseline sample for immunogenicity testing. Genomic DNA for TCRB sequencing was extracted from EDTA blood using the DNeasy Blood and Tissue Kit. Germline trimming amounts to 2 bases on V and 4 bases on J, with 2 as the count of junction bases outside the gene matches. The CDR3 numbers 14 residues from cysteine through phenylalanine. Solely the CDR3 DNA is kept, with 42 bases framed from the first base. For CDR1 and CDR2, the germline V gene lists SQVTM and ANQGSEA.

The chain couples TRBV29-1 to TRBJ2-2; TRBD2 aligns with 9 central bases. The origin of this receptor is a woman younger than 35 with glioma. Some clones in this sample may be carry-over from other donors' samples. The specimen comprised peripheral blood mononuclear cells (PBMCs), sampled from a glioma patient treated with radiotherapy, temozolomide or both. The CDR3 sequence is CSVERGRVTGELFF. DNA sequence: TGCAGCGTTGAACGCGGGAGGGTCACCGGGGAGCTGTTTTTT.